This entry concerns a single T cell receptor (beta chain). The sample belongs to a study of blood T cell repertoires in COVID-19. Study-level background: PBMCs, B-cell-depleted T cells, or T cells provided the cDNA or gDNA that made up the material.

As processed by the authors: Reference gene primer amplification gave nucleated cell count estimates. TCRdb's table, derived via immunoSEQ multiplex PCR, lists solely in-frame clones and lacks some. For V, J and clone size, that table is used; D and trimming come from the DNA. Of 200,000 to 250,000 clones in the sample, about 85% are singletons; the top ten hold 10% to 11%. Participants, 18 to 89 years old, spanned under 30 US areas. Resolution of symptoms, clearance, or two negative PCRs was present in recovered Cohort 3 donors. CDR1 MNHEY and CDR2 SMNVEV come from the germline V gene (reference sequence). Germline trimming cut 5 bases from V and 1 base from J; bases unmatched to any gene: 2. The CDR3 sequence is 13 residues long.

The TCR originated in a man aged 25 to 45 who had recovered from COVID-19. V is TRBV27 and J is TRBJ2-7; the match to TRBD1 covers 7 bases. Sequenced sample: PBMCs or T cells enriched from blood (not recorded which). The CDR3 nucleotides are TGTGCCAGCAGTCGGGACAGTTCCTACGAGCAGTACTTC. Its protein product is CASSRDSSYEQYF.